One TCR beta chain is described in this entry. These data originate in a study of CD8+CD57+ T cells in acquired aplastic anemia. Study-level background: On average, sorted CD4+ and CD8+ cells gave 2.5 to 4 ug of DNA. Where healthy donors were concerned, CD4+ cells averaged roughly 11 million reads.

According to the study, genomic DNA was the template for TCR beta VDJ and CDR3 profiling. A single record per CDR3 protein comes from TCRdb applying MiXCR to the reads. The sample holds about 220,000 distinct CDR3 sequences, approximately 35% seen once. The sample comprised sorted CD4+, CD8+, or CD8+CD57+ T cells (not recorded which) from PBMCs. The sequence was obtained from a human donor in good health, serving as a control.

The CDR3, as DNA: TGTGCCACCATCTCCCCCACAGGGACTCGGGGCTACACCTTC. Its protein product is CATISPTGTRGYTF. The chain carries TRBV24-1 and TRBJ1-2; D may be TRBD1 (6 bases). Trimming left V 8 bases short and J 8 bases short, with 20 bases between. CDR1 is KGHDR and CDR2 is SFDVKD in the germline V gene. The CDR3 consists of 14 residues.